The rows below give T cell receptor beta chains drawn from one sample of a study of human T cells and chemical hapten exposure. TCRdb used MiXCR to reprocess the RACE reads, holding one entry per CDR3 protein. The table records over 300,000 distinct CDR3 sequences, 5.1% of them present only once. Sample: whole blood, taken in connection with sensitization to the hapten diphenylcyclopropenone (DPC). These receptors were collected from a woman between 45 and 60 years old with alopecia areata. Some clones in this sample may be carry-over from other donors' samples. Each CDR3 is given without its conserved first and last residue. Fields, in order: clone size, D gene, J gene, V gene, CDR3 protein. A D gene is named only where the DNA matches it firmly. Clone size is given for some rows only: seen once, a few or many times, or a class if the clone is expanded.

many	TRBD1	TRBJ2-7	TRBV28	ASSLHPDRSLGEQY
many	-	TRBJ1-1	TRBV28	ASSLYQRMNSEAF
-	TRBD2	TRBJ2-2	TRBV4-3	ASSQDPPSGRGGELF
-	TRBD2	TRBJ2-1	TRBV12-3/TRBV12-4	ASSPRQAGTSGLRSYNEQF
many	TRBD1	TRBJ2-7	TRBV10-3	AISESGQDYEQY
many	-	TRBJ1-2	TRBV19	ASSVGTRSNYGYT
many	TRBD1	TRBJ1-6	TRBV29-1	SVVDRGLKNSPLH
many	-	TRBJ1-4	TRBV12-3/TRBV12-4	ASSLSGNEKLF
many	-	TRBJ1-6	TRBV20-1	SARELGNSPLH
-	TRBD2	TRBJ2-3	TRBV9	ASSVATGLAGVDTQY
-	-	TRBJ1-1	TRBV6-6	ASRGHEDF
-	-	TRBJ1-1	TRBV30	AWSVSQNTEAF
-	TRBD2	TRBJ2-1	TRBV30	AWSPGLGGTRNNEQF
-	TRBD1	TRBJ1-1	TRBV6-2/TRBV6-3	ASRMDRGRSEAF
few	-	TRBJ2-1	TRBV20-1	SAKSGASNEQF
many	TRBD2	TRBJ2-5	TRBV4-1	ASSQGGAGGQETQY
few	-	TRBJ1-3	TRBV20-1	SAGRPGLPSY
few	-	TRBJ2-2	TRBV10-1	ASRSEGNTGELF
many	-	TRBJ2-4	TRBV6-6	ASNPQVRSGKNIQY
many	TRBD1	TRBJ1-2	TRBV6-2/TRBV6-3	ASRGQANYGYT
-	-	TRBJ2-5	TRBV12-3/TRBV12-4	ASSLERLLEETQY
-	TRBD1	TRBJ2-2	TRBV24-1	ATSDGGFWTGGTGELF
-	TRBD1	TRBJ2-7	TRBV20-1	SARPTVRQGAYEQY
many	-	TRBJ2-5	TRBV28	ASSLSQGTQY
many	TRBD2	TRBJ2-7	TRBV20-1	SAVGGLAGSPYEQY
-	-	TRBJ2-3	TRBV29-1	SVGGRTDTQY
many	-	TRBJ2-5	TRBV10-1	ASSDRRYGQETQY
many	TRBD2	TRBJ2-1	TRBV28	ASSLIGTTYNEQF
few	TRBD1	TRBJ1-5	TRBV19	ASSTLGQVNQPQH
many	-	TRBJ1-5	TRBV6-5	ASSDGSNQPQH
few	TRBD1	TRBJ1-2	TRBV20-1	SASRRGLGYGYT
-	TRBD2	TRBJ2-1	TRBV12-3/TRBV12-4	ASSSVGGSFNEQF
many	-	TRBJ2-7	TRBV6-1	ASSEADGGVYEQY
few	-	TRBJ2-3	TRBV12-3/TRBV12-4	ASSLDYLDTQY
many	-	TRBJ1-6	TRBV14	ASSQGQLNSPLH
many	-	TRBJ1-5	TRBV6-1	ASSEYSRSNQPQH
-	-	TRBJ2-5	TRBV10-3	AIRAGARETQY
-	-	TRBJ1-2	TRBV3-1	ASSHETGSGYT
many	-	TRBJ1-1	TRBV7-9	AKSDGRGEAF
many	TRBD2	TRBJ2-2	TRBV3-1	ASSPWAGDNTGELF
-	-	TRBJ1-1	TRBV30	AWSTGPGWTEAF
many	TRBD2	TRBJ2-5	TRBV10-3	AISGGLASQETQY
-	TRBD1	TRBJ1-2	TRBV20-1	SAVSGTGVEGYT
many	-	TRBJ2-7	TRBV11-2	ASSPNFLGEMGRQY
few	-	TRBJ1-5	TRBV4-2	ASSQDPRDQPQH